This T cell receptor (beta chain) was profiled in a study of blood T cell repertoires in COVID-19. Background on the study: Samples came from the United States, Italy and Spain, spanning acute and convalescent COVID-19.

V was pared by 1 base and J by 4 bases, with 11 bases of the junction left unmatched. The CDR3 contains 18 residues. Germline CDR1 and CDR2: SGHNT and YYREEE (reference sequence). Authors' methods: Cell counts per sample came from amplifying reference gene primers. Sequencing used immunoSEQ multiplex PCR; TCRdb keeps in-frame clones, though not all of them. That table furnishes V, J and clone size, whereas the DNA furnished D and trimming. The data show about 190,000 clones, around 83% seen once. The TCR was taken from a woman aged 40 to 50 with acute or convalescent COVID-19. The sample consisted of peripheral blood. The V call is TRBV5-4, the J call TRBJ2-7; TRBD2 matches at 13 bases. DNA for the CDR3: TGTGCCAGCAGCTTGTTACTAGCGGGAGGGCCCCATCAATACGAGCAGTACTTC. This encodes CASSLLLAGGPHQYEQYF.